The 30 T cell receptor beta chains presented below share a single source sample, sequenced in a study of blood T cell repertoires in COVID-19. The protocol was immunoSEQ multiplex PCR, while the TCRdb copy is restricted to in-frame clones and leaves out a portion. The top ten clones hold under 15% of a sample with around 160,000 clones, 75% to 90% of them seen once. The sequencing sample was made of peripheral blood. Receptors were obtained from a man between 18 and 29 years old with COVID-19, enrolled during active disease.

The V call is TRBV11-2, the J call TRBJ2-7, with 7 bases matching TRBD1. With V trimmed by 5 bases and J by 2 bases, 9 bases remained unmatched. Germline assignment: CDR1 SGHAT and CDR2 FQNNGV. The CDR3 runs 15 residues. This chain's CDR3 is CASSRNRDRAYEQYF. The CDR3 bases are TGTGCCAGCAGCCGAAACCGGGACAGAGCCTACGAGCAGTACTTC.

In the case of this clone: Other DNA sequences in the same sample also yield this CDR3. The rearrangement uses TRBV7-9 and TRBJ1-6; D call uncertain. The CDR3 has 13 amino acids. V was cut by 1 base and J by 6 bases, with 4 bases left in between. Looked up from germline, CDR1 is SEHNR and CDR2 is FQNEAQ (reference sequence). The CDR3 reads CASSLVSNSPLHF. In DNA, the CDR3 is TGTGCCAGCAGCTTAGTCTCTAATTCACCCCTCCACTTT.

CDR3 in amino acids: CASSPPASGIYTGELFF. CDR3 coding DNA: TGTGCCAGCAGTCCCCCGGCTAGCGGGATTTATACCGGGGAGCTGTTTTTT. The rearrangement joins TRBV6-2 or TRBV6-3 to TRBJ2-2; 9 bases align to TRBD2. V was clipped by 5 bases and J by 5 bases; unmatched bases: 12. CDR3 length: 17 amino acids. In germline, CDR1 is MNHEY, CDR2 SVGEGT.

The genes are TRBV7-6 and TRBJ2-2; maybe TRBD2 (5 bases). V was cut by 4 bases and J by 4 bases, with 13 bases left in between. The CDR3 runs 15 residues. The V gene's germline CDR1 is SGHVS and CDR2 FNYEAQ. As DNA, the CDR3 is TGTGCCAGCAGCTCTCGCGAGGGCCTCACCGGGGAGCTGTTTTTT. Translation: CASSSREGLTGELFF.

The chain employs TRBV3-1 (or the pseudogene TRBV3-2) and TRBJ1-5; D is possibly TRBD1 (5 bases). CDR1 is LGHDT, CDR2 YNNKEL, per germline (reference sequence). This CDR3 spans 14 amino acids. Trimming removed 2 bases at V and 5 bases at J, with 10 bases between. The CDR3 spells CASSQTGGDQPQHF. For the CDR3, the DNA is TGTGCCAGCAGCCAAACGGGGGGAGATCAGCCCCAGCATTTT.

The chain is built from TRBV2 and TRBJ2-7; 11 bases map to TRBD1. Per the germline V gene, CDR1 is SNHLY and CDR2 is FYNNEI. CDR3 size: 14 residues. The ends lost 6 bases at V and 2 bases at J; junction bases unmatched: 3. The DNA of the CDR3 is TGTGCCAGCAGATCGGACAGGGGGCCCTACGAGCAGTACTTC. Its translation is CASRSDRGPYEQYF. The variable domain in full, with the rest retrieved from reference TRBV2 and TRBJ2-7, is EPEVTQTPSHQVTQMGQEVILRCVPISNHLYFYWYRQILGQKVEFLVSFYNNEISEKSEIFDDQFSVERPDGSNFTLKIRSTKLEDSAMYFCASRSDRGPYEQYFGPGTRLTVT.

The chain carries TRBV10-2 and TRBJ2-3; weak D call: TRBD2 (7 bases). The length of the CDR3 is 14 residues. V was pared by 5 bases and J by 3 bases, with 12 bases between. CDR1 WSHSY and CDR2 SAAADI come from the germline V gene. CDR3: CASSRGARTDTQYF. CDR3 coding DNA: TGCGCCAGCAGTCGGGGGGCCCGGACAGATACGCAGTATTTT.

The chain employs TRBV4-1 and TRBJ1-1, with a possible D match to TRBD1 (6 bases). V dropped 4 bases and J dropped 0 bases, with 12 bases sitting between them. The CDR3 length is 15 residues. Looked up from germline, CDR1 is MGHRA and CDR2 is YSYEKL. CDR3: CASSPGTQMNTEAFF. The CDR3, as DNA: TGCGCCAGCAGCCCGGGGACACAGATGAACACTGAAGCTTTCTTT.

CDR3 sequence (DNA): TGCGCCAGCAGCCAGTCGGCAGGTCAATCCTACGAGCAGTACTTC. It yields the protein CASSQSAGQSYEQYF. The chain combines TRBV5-1 with TRBJ2-7; no clear D. Germline V gives CDR1 SGHRS, CDR2 YFSETQ. There are 15 residues in the CDR3. V lost 4 bases to trimming and J lost 1 base, with 15 bases between them.

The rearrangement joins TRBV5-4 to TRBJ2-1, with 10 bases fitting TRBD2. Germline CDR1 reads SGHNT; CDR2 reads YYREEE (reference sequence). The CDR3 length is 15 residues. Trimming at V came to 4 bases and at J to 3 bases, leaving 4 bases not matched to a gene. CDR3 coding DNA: TGTGCCAGCAGCCCCGGACTAGCGGACTACAATGAGCAGTTCTTC. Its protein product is CASSPGLADYNEQFF.

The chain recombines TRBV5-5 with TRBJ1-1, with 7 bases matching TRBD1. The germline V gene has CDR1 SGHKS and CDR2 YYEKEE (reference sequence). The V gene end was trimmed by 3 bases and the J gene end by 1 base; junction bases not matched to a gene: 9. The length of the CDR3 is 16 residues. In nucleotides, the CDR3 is TGTGCCAGCAGCTGGCCCTCCGGGACAGCGAACACTGAAGCTTTCTTT. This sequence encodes CASSWPSGTANTEAFF.

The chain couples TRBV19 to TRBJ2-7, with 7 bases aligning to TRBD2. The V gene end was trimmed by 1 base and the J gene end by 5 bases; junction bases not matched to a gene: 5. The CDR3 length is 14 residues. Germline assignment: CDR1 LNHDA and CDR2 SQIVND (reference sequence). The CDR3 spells CASSIAGGTHEQYF. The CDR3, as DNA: TGTGCCAGTAGTATAGCCGGGGGGACCCACGAGCAGTACTTC. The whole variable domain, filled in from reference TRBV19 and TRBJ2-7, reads DGGITQSPKYLFRKEGQNVTLSCEQNLNHDAMYWYRQDPGQGLRLIYYSQIVNDFQKGDIAEGYSVSREKKESFPLTVTSAQKNPTAFYLCASSIAGGTHEQYFGPGTRLTVT.

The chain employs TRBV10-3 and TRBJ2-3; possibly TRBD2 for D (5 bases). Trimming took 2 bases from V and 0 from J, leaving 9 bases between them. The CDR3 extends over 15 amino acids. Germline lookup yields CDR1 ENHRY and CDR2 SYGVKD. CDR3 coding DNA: TGTGCCATCAGTGAGGCTAGCAGAAGCACAGATACGCAGTATTTT. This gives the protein CAISEASRSTDTQYF.

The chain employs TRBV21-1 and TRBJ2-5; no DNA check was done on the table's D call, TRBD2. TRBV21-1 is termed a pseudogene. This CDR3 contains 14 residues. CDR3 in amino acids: CASSKLAGGETQYF. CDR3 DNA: TGTGCCAGCAGCAAGCTAGCGGGAGGGGAGACCCAGTACTTC.

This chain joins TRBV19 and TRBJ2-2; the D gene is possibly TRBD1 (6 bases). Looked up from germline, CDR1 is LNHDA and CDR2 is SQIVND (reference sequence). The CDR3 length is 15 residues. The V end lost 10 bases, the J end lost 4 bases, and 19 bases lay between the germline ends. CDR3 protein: CATSPGQSPTGELFF. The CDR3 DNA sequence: TGTGCCACCTCCCCTGGACAGTCCCCCACCGGGGAGCTGTTTTTT.

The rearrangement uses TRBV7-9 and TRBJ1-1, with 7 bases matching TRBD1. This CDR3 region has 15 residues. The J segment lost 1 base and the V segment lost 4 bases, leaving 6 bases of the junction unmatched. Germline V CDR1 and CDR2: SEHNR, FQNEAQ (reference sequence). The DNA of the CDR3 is TGTGCCAGCAGCTCCTGGACAGGCCCGAACACTGAAGCTTTCTTT. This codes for CASSSWTGPNTEAFF. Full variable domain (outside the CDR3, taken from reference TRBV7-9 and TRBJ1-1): DTGVSQNPRHKITKRGQNVTFRCDPISEHNRLYWYRQTLGQGPEFLTYFQNEAQLEKSRLLSDRFSAERPKGSFSTLEIQRTEQGDSAMYLCASSSWTGPNTEAFFGQGTRLTVV.

CDR3 region: CASSLGGWGHNGYTF. For the CDR3, the DNA is TGTGCCAGCAGCTTGGGAGGCTGGGGGCATAATGGCTACACCTTC. The chain uses TRBV5-6 and TRBJ1-2, with D perhaps matching TRBD1 (6 bases). CDR3 length equals 15 residues. Looked up from germline, CDR1 is SGHDT and CDR2 is YYEEEE. Trimming cost V 0 bases and J 6 bases, with 15 bases left between them.

The CDR3 is CASSLDRVVTDTQYF. The CDR3 DNA sequence: TGTGCCAGCAGCCTAGACAGGGTGGTTACAGATACGCAGTATTTT. The rearrangement joins TRBV7-6 to TRBJ2-3; 7 positions agree with TRBD1. The CDR3 runs to 15 residues. V shed 5 bases, J shed 3 bases, and the junction held 8 bases outside the gene matches. Germline V gene lookup returns CDR1 SGHVS and CDR2 FNYEAQ.

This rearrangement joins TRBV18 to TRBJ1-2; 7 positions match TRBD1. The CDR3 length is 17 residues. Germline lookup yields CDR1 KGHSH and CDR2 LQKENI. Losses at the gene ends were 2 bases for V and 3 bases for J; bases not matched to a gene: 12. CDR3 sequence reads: CASSPSGDSNGDYGYTF. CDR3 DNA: TGTGCCAGCTCACCATCCGGGGACAGCAACGGGGACTATGGCTACACCTTC. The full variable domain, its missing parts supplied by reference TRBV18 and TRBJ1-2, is NAGVMQNPRHLVRRRGQEARLRCSPMKGHSHVYWYRQLPEEGLKFMVYLQKENIIDESGMPKERFSAEFPKEGPSILRIQQVVRGDSAAYFCASSPSGDSNGDYGYTFGSGTRLTVV.

The CDR3 here is CASSRRETQYF. The CDR3 bases are TGTGCCAGCAGCCGGCGGGAGACCCAGTACTTC. The rearrangement uses TRBV11-3 and TRBJ2-5; D not certain. CDR3 size: 11 residues. The germline gives CDR1 SGHNT, CDR2 YENEEA. V dropped 5 bases and J dropped 5 bases, with 6 bases sitting between them.

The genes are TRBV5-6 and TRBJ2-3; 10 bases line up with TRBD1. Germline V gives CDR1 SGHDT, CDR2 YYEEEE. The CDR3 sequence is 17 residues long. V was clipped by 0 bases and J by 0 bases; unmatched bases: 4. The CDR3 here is CASSLAGTGVSTDTQYF. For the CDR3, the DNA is TGTGCCAGCAGCTTGGCCGGGACAGGGGTTAGCACAGATACGCAGTATTTT.

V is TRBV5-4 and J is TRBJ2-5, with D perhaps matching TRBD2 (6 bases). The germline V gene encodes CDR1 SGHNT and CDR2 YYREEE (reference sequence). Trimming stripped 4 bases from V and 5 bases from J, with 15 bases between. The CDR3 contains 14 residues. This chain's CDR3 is CASSPPGVGETQYF. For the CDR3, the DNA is TGTGCCAGCAGCCCCCCGGGGGTCGGGGAGACCCAGTACTTC.

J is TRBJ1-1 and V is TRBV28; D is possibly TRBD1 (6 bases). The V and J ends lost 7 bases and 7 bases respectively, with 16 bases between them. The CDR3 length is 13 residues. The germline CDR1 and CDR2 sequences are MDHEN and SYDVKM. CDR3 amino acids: CASTRTVNVEAFF. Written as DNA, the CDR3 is TGTGCCAGCACCCGGACAGTAAACGTTGAAGCTTTCTTT.

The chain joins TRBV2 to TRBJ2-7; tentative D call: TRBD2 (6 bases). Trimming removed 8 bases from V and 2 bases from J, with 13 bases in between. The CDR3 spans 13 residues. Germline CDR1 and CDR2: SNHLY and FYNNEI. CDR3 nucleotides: TGTGCCAGCGGACCGGGACTGGCCTACGAGCAGTACTTC. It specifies CASGPGLAYEQYF.

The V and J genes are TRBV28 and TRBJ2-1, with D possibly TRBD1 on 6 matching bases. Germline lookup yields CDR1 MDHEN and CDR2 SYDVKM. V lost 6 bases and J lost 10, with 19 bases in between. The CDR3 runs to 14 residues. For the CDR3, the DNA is TGTGCCAGCAGGAAAACAACAGGGTCATGGGAGCAGTTCTTC. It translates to CASRKTTGSWEQFF.

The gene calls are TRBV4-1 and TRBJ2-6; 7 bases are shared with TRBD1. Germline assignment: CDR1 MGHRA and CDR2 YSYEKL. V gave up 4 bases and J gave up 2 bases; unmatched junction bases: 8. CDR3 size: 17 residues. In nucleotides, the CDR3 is TGCGCCAGCAGCCTGGGAGACAGGGTCCCTGGGGCCAACGTCCTGACTTTC. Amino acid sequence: CASSLGDRVPGANVLTF.

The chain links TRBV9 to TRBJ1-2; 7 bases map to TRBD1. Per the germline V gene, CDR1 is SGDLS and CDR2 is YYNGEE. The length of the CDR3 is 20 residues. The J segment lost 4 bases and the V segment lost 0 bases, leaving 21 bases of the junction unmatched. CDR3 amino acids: CASSVGPLGDRAPAIYGYTF. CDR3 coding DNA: TGTGCCAGCAGCGTAGGGCCTTTGGGCGACAGGGCCCCAGCTATCTATGGCTACACCTTC.

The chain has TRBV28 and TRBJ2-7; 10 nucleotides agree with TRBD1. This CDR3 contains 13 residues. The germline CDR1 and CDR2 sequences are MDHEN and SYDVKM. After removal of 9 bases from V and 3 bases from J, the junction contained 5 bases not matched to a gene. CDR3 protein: CASTGTGDYEQYF. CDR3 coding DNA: TGTGCCAGTACCGGGACAGGGGACTACGAGCAGTACTTC.

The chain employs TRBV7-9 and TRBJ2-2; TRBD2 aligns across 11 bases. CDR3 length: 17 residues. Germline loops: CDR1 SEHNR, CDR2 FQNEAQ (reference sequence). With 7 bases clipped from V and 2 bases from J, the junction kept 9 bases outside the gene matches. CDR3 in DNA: TGTGCCAGCAACCCGAGCACTAGCGGGAGTAACACCGGGGAGCTGTTTTTT. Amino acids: CASNPSTSGSNTGELFF.

This CDR3 is CASSQDPVGAASYEQYF. The CDR3 coding sequence is TGTGCCAGCAGCCAAGACCCCGTTGGAGCGGCCTCCTACGAGCAGTACTTC. V gene TRBV3-1 (or the pseudogene TRBV3-2) combines with J gene TRBJ2-7; weak D call: TRBD2 (5 bases). Trimming pared 0 bases from V and 0 bases from J, leaving 15 bases between. CDR3 length: 17 residues. Germline-derived CDR1 and CDR2 are LGHDT and YNNKEL (reference sequence).